Presented here are 24 T cell receptor beta chains from one specimen sequenced in a study of T cells in Graves' hyperthyroidism and ophthalmopathy. There were TCR beta CDR3 regions amplified from RNA transcripts. HTBI primers were employed in a first-round RT-PCR of the TCR CDR3. TCRdb reprocessed the multiplex PCR reads via MiXCR and lists one record per CDR3 protein. Here the sample spans more than 300,000 distinct CDR3 sequences, around 13% being singletons. The material sequenced was blood. These receptors all stem from a woman aged 25 to 39 with Graves' ophthalmopathy.

This clonotype was seen just once. The V call is TRBV5-4, the J call TRBJ2-5; 16 bases fit TRBD2. Germline V lookup: CDR1 SGHNT, CDR2 YYREEE (reference sequence). Trimming cost V 4 bases and J 4 bases; bases outside gene matches: 10. CDR3 length: 18 residues. The CDR3 is CASSPPFGTSGGVETQYF. CDR3 nucleotides: TGTGCCAGCAGCCCGCCGTTCGGGACTAGCGGGGGGGTAGAGACCCAGTACTTC.

Many counts were recorded for this clonotype. The chain employs TRBV2 and TRBJ2-1, with 7 positions matching TRBD1. Looked up from germline, CDR1 is SNHLY and CDR2 is FYNNEI. The CDR3 has 15 residues. V trimming: 2 bases; J trimming: 3 bases; junction bases outside the gene matches: 4. CDR3: CASSETGEYYNEQFF. Written as DNA, the CDR3 is TGTGCCAGCAGTGAAACAGGGGAATACTACAATGAGCAGTTCTTC. Complete variable domain (other parts from reference TRBV2 and TRBJ2-1): EPEVTQTPSHQVTQMGQEVILRCVPISNHLYFYWYRQILGQKVEFLVSFYNNEISEKSEIFDDQFSVERPDGSNFTLKIRSTKLEDSAMYFCASSETGEYYNEQFFGPGTRLTVL.

The chain recombines TRBV20-1 with TRBJ2-1; TRBD2 agrees at 13 bases. The CDR3 totals 17 residues. V shed 1 base and J 0 bases; nucleotides not matched to a gene: 3. The germline gives CDR1 DFQATT, CDR2 SNEGSKA (reference sequence). The CDR3 coding sequence is TGCAGTGCTAGAGGGACTAGCGGGGGCGCCTCCTACAATGAGCAGTTCTTC. Its translation: CSARGTSGGASYNEQFF.

This clonotype was counted ten times or more. The DNA for the CDR3 is TGCAGTGCCCCTGTGGCTAAAGAGACCCAGTACTTC. As protein: CSAPVAKETQYF. The chain couples TRBV20-1 to TRBJ2-5, with D hard to call. Germline-derived CDR1 and CDR2 are DFQATT and SNEGSKA (reference sequence). V was cut by 6 bases and J by 3 bases, with 11 bases left in between. CDR3 length: 12 amino acids.

This clonotype was found many times. The genes are TRBV12-3 or TRBV12-4 and TRBJ1-5; 7 nucleotides match TRBD1. CDR3 size: 14 residues. V trimming: 5 bases; J trimming: 0 bases; junction bases outside the gene matches: 1. The CDR3 nucleotides are TGTGCCAGCAGTACAGGGGTTAGCAATCAGCCCCAGCATTTT. Translating it yields CASSTGVSNQPQHF.

This clonotype was counted ten times or more. The chain has TRBV2 and TRBJ1-5, with 9 bases lining up with TRBD1. This CDR3 is 15 amino acids long. Trimming removed 3 bases from V and 3 bases from J; junction bases left unmatched: 3. Germline CDR1 reads SNHLY; CDR2 reads FYNNEI. This chain's CDR3 is CASSDRDRVNQPQHF. In DNA, the CDR3 is TGTGCCAGCAGTGACCGGGACAGGGTCAATCAGCCCCAGCATTTT.

The sample holds many counts of this clonotype. V is TRBV28 and J is TRBJ2-5, with D perhaps being TRBD1 or TRBD2 (6 bases each). CDR1 and CDR2 (germline): MDHEN, SYDVKM. Deletions cut 2 bases from V and 4 bases from J, with 14 bases between. The CDR3 contains 15 residues. As DNA, the CDR3 is TGTGCCAGCAGTTTAGAGGGGGGCCTAGGAGAGACCCAGTACTTC. This codes for CASSLEGGLGETQYF.

This clonotype was recorded at least ten times. V and J are TRBV7-9 and TRBJ1-1; 7 bases are a match to TRBD1. After removal of 5 bases from V and 0 bases from J, the junction contained 9 bases not matched to a gene. Per germline, CDR1 SEHNR and CDR2 FQNEAQ (reference sequence). The CDR3 has 16 amino acids. CDR3 protein: CASSPAWDSVNTEAFF. The DNA for the CDR3 is TGTGCCAGCAGCCCAGCCTGGGACAGTGTGAACACTGAAGCTTTCTTT.

V and J are TRBV19 and TRBJ1-5; D is ambiguous. Deletions cut 2 bases from V and 3 bases from J, with 8 bases between. This CDR3 spans 14 amino acids. CDR1 is LNHDA, CDR2 SQIVND, per germline (reference sequence). DNA for the CDR3: TGTGCCAGTAGTATATTTGGTACCAATCAGCCCCAGCATTTT. This gives the protein CASSIFGTNQPQHF.

On this clonotype: Compared with germline, one end of the junction differs, possibly owing to a read error. For the CDR3, the DNA is TGTGCCAGCAGTCGTCCTAGCGGGAGCAGAGATACGCAGTATTTT. Translating it yields CASSRPSGSRDTQYF. V and J are TRBV28 and TRBJ2-3; 10 bases agree with TRBD2. CDR1 and CDR2 from the germline V gene are MDHEN and SYDVKM. This CDR3 contains 15 residues.

This clonotype came up many times. The rearrangement joins TRBV11-2 to TRBJ2-5; 16 nucleotides line up with TRBD2. CDR3 length equals 17 residues. Losses at the gene ends were 4 bases for V and 5 bases for J; bases not matched to a gene: 7. Germline V gives CDR1 SGHAT, CDR2 FQNNGV. CDR3 DNA sequence: TGTGCCAGCAGCTCAGGGACTAGCGGGGGGGAGGGGGAGACCCAGTACTTC. This codes for CASSSGTSGGEGETQYF.

This chain connects TRBV14 to TRBJ2-5; TRBD1 agrees at 7 bases. V shed 0 bases, J shed 5 bases, and the junction held 6 bases outside the gene matches. The CDR3 has 15 amino acids. Looked up from germline, CDR1 is SGHDN and CDR2 is FVKESK. The CDR3 here is CASSQDLGQAETQYF. CDR3 nucleotides: TGTGCCAGCAGCCAAGACCTAGGACAGGCGGAGACCCAGTACTTC. Complete variable domain (other parts from reference TRBV14 and TRBJ2-5): EAGVTQFPSHSVIEKGQTVTLRCDPISGHDNLYWYRRVMGKEIKFLLHFVKESKQDESGMPNNRFLAERTGGTYSTLKVQPAELEDSGVYFCASSQDLGQAETQYFGPGTRLLVL.

The chain carries TRBV7-2 and TRBJ1-3, with D unclear. V lost 8 bases and J lost 0, with 11 bases in between. Germline lookup yields CDR1 SGHTA and CDR2 FQGNSA. The CDR3 extends over 14 amino acids. In DNA form, the CDR3 reads TGTGCCAGCGGCAGAGAAGTCTCTGGAAACACCATATATTTT. Protein: CASGREVSGNTIYF.

This clonotype was observed a handful of times. The chain combines TRBV9 with TRBJ1-3; possible D gene TRBD1, 6 bases. The germline V and J ends were trimmed by 4 bases and 0 bases, with 11 bases remaining between them. Looked up from germline, CDR1 is SGDLS and CDR2 is YYNGEE. The CDR3 is 15 residues long. The CDR3 DNA sequence: TGTGCCAGCAGCCCCCGGACAGACTCTGGAAACACCATATATTTT. This gives the protein CASSPRTDSGNTIYF.

In its sample, this clonotype was seen many times. The chain joins TRBV15 to TRBJ1-1, with D unclear. V was pared by 1 base and J by 3 bases, with 12 bases between. The germline V gene encodes CDR1 LNHNV and CDR2 YYDKDF (reference sequence). This CDR3 is built from 15 residues. In DNA, the CDR3 is TGTGCCACCAGCAGAGGCGGTGAACCGGACACTGAAGCTTTCTTT. It specifies CATSRGGEPDTEAFF.

The chain joins TRBV12-3 or TRBV12-4 to TRBJ1-4; 7 positions agree with TRBD1. CDR3 length: 18 amino acids. Trimming took 3 bases from V and 8 from J; bases not matched to a gene: 18. The CDR3 coding sequence is TGTGCCAGCAGTTTTGGGACAGTAAAGAGGGGCCCGGAGGAAAAACTGTTTTTT. Translated, it gives CASSFGTVKRGPEEKLFF.

In its sample, this clonotype was seen many times. The chain combines TRBV11-3 with TRBJ2-5; D might be TRBD2 (6 bases). With 1 base removed from V and 0 bases from J, the gap between germline ends came to 15 bases. The CDR3 spans 17 residues. The germline CDR1 and CDR2 sequences are SGHNT and YENEEA. The CDR3: CASSLGGDKRDQETQYF. CDR3 coding DNA: TGTGCCAGCAGCTTAGGCGGGGATAAGAGGGACCAAGAGACCCAGTACTTC.

This clonotype was found many times. The chain is built from TRBV11-3 and TRBJ2-1; TRBD1 matches at 8 bases. CDR3 length equals 15 residues. Trimming at V came to 3 bases and at J to 5 bases, leaving 6 bases not matched to a gene. Germline V CDR1 and CDR2: SGHNT, YENEEA. In DNA, the CDR3 is TGTGCCAGCAGCTTGTGGACAGGGACGAACAATGAGCAGTTCTTC. Its translation is CASSLWTGTNNEQFF.

At least ten counts were recorded for this clonotype. The V and J genes are TRBV2 and TRBJ1-5, with unresolved D. Per germline, CDR1 SNHLY and CDR2 FYNNEI. The V end was cut by 0 bases, the J end by 6 bases, with 9 bases between. There are 14 residues in the CDR3. CDR3 protein: CASSEAPPGQPQHF. The CDR3 DNA follows: TGTGCCAGCAGTGAAGCCCCCCCGGGTCAGCCCCAGCATTTT.

This clonotype was counted between two and nine times. V usage is TRBV20-1 and J usage is TRBJ2-3; D unclear. The V end was cut by 0 bases, the J end by 4 bases, with 5 bases between. The CDR3 totals 12 residues. Germline V CDR1 and CDR2: DFQATT, SNEGSKA (reference sequence). The CDR3 DNA sequence: TGCAGTGCTAGAGAAATGCCAGATACGCAGTATTTT. Translating gives CSAREMPDTQYF.

This clonotype has more than one count but fewer than ten. The chain links TRBV9 to TRBJ2-7; 10 bases agree with TRBD2. V lost 5 bases and J lost 6; bases outside the gene matches: 11. This CDR3 has 15 residues. Germline V gene sequence: CDR1 SGDLS, CDR2 YYNGEE. This chain's CDR3 is CASSPLAGGMGEQYF. The CDR3 region has the DNA TGTGCCAGCAGTCCCTTAGCGGGGGGCATGGGCGAGCAGTACTTC. The variable domain in full, with the rest retrieved from reference TRBV9 and TRBJ2-7, is DSGVTQTPKHLITATGQRVTLRCSPRSGDLSVYWYQQSLDQGLQFLIQYYNGEERAKGNILERFSAQQFPDLHSELNLSSLELGDSALYFCASSPLAGGMGEQYFGPGTRLTVT.

This rearrangement joins TRBV10-2 to TRBJ1-1; D remains unclear. Germline CDR1 reads WSHSY; CDR2 reads SAAADI. Trimming removed 2 bases from V and 6 bases from J, with 10 bases in between. The CDR3 is made up of 13 amino acids. CDR3 coding DNA: TGCGCCAGCAGTGAGGTTGACGGCCCTGAAGCTTTCTTT. Protein: CASSEVDGPEAFF.

This clonotype showed up many times. The chain couples TRBV5-1 to TRBJ1-1, with 8 bases fitting TRBD1. The CDR3 extends over 14 amino acids. Trimming cost V 5 bases and J 2 bases; bases outside gene matches: 5. Looked up from germline, CDR1 is SGHRS and CDR2 is YFSETQ. The CDR3 DNA reads as TGCGCCAGCAGTTATGGACAGGGTAACACTGAAGCTTTCTTT. The encoded protein is CASSYGQGNTEAFF.

J is TRBJ1-5 and V is TRBV6-1; TRBD1 matches 10 bases. This CDR3 has 15 amino acids. Per the germline V gene, CDR1 is MNHNS and CDR2 is SASEGT. V shed 4 bases, J shed 5 bases, and the junction held 5 bases outside the gene matches. Here the CDR3 DNA reads TGTGCCAGCAGTGTCTTCGGGACAGGGGATCAGCCCCAGCATTTT. It codes for CASSVFGTGDQPQHF.